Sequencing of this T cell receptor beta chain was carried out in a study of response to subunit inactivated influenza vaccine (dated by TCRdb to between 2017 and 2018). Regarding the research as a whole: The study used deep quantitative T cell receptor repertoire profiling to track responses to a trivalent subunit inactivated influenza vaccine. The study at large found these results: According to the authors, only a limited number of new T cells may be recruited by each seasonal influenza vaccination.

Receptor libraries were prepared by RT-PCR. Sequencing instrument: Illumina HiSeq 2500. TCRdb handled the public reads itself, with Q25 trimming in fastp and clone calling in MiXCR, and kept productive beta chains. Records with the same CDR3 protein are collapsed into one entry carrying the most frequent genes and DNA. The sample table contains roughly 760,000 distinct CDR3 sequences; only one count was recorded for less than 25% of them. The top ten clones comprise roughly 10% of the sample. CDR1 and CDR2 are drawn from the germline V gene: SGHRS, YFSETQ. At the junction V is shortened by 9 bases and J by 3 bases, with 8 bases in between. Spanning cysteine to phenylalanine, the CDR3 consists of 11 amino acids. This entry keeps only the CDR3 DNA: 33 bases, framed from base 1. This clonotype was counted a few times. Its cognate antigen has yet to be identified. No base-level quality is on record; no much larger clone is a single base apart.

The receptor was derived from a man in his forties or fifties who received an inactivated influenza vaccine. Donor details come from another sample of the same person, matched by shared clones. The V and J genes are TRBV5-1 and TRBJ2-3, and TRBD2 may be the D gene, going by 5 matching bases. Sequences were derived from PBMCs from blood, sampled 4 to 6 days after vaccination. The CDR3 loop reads CATGETDTQYF. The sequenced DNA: TGCGCCACCGGGGAAACAGATACGCAGTATTTT.